The 21 T cell receptor beta chains listed next were all sequenced from one sample in a study of blood T cell repertoires in COVID-19. Method: immunoSEQ multiplex PCR; TCRdb's copy keeps in-frame clones and lacks some. Here the sample spans around 100,000 clones, 85% being singletons. The sequencing sample was made of peripheral blood. All receptors derive from an older woman with active or convalescent COVID-19.

V is TRBV28 and J is TRBJ2-1, with 7 bases identical to TRBD2. Germline CDR1 reads MDHEN; CDR2 reads SYDVKM. Germline trimming cut 6 bases from V and 10 bases from J; bases unmatched to any gene: 9. The CDR3 runs 13 residues. DNA of the CDR3: TGTGCCAGCAGCGGACTAGTGTTAGAAGAGCAGTTCTTC. Translation: CASSGLVLEEQFF.

The chain is built from TRBV2 and TRBJ2-7; 7 bases are shared with TRBD1. There are 15 residues in the CDR3. Unmatched junction bases numbered 13, after V lost 5 bases and J lost 6 bases. The germline CDR1 and CDR2 sequences are SNHLY and FYNNEI. This CDR3 is CASSTDRESASEQYF. The CDR3 DNA sequence: TGTGCCAGCAGTACCGACAGGGAAAGTGCGTCCGAGCAGTACTTC.

This rearrangement joins TRBV7-6 to TRBJ2-7, with D perhaps TRBD1 (5 bases). The V end lost 5 bases, the J end lost 1 base, and 15 bases lay between the germline ends. This CDR3 is 15 amino acids long. The germline V gene has CDR1 SGHVS and CDR2 FNYEAQ. The chain's CDR3 is CASSLGAGQSYEQYF. For the CDR3, the DNA is TGTGCCAGCAGCCTAGGGGCAGGGCAATCCTACGAGCAGTACTTC. The full variable domain, its missing parts supplied by reference TRBV7-6 and TRBJ2-7, is GAGVSQSPRYKVTKRGQDVALRCDPISGHVSLYWYRQALGQGPEFLTYFNYEAQQDKSGLPNDRFSAERPEGSISTLTIQRTEQRDSAMYRCASSLGAGQSYEQYFGPGTRLTVT.

The V and J genes are TRBV27 and TRBJ2-3; TRBD1 matches at 7 bases. CDR1 and CDR2 (germline): MNHEY, SMNVEV (reference sequence). V gave up 5 bases and J gave up 2 bases; unmatched junction bases: 7. The CDR3 covers 15 residues. The CDR3 DNA sequence: TGTGCCAGCAGTCCCAGACAGGGCTCCACAGATACGCAGTATTTT. It specifies CASSPRQGSTDTQYF.

J is TRBJ2-7 and V is TRBV6-2 or TRBV6-3, with 7 nucleotides matching TRBD2. Germline V gene lookup returns CDR1 MNHEY and CDR2 SVGEGT. CDR3 length equals 14 residues. The trim removed 5 bases at V and 3 bases at J, leaving 7 bases unmatched. The CDR3 sequence: CASSTTGGYYEQYF. DNA for the CDR3: TGTGCCAGCAGTACGACGGGGGGTTACTACGAGCAGTACTTC.

The V call is TRBV9, the J call TRBJ1-1; D gene ambiguous. Germline V lookup: CDR1 SGDLS, CDR2 YYNGEE. This CDR3 spans 15 amino acids. V lost 2 bases to trimming and J lost 3 bases, with 14 bases between them. The CDR3 coding sequence is TGTGCCAGCAGCGTTGCCGCGGATCAAGACACTGAAGCTTTCTTT. Encoded protein: CASSVAADQDTEAFF.

The genes are TRBV5-1 and TRBJ2-2, with TRBD2 matching over 8 bases. Germline V CDR1 and CDR2: SGHRS, YFSETQ. With V trimmed by 2 bases and J by 4 bases, 4 bases remained unmatched. The CDR3 spans 15 residues. The CDR3 reads CASSFGTRSTGELFF. The CDR3 DNA sequence: TGCGCCAGCAGCTTTGGGACTAGGAGCACCGGGGAGCTGTTTTTT.

This chain joins TRBV5-1 and TRBJ2-3, with D unresolved. Germline V gene sequence: CDR1 SGHRS, CDR2 YFSETQ. This CDR3 is built from 15 residues. V was trimmed by 3 bases and J by 0 bases, leaving 11 bases between them. In DNA form, the CDR3 reads TGCGCCAGCAGCTCAGCGACTGACAGCACAGATACGCAGTATTTT. This gives the protein CASSSATDSTDTQYF.

The rearrangement links TRBV7-2 to TRBJ2-5; D is possibly TRBD1 (5 bases). CDR1 and CDR2 from the germline V gene are SGHTA and FQGNSA. CDR3 length: 13 residues. The germline V and J ends were trimmed by 3 bases and 3 bases, with 8 bases remaining between them. In DNA, the CDR3 is TGTGCCAGCAGCTTTGGCAGGGAAGAGACCCAGTACTTC. Its translation is CASSFGREETQYF.

V is TRBV5-6 and J is TRBJ1-1; 9 positions match TRBD1. CDR3 size: 17 residues. Germline V gives CDR1 SGHDT, CDR2 YYEEEE. The V gene end was trimmed by 3 bases and the J gene end by 7 bases; junction bases not matched to a gene: 16. The CDR3 reads CASSSERPNRGLVEAFF. DNA of the CDR3: TGTGCCAGCAGCTCCGAGCGGCCGAACAGGGGGCTAGTTGAAGCTTTCTTT.

This clone was detected once. The chain is built from TRBV27 and TRBJ1-2; D perhaps matches TRBD1 (6 bases). The CDR3 runs to 12 residues. Germline V gene sequence: CDR1 MNHEY, CDR2 SMNVEV (reference sequence). Deletions cut 6 bases from V and 8 bases from J, with 13 bases between. The CDR3 nucleotides read TGTGCCAGCAGGCCCCTGGGGGCCGGCTACACCTTC. It yields the protein CASRPLGAGYTF.

This clone has only a few counts. This chain joins TRBV18 and TRBJ1-4; 9 bases match TRBD1. V lost 3 bases and J lost 8; bases outside the gene matches: 4. The CDR3 contains 14 residues. Germline V CDR1 and CDR2: KGHSH, LQKENI. CDR3 sequence (DNA): TGTGCCAGCTCACCGACAGGGGGTGGCGAAAAACTGTTTTTT. Its translation is CASSPTGGGEKLFF. The whole variable domain, filled in from reference TRBV18 and TRBJ1-4, reads NAGVMQNPRHLVRRRGQEARLRCSPMKGHSHVYWYRQLPEEGLKFMVYLQKENIIDESGMPKERFSAEFPKEGPSILRIQQVVRGDSAAYFCASSPTGGGEKLFFGSGTQLSVL.

The rearrangement uses TRBV30 and TRBJ2-2; 9 bases fit TRBD1. Germline CDR1 reads GTSNPN; CDR2 reads SVGIG (reference sequence). With 7 bases clipped from V and 7 bases from J, the junction kept 7 bases outside the gene matches. This CDR3 contains 13 residues. The CDR3 nucleotides read TGTGCCTCTCTCTGGGACAGGGTCGGGGAGCTGTTTTTT. The encoded protein is CASLWDRVGELFF.

The gene calls are TRBV5-4 and TRBJ1-6; D is unresolved. Trimming stripped 4 bases from V and 6 bases from J, with 8 bases between. CDR1 and CDR2 from the germline V gene are SGHNT and YYREEE (reference sequence). There are 13 residues in the CDR3. The CDR3 DNA reads as TGTGCCAGCAGCGGCGGAAGTAATTCACCCCTCCACTTT. This sequence encodes CASSGGSNSPLHF.

The rearrangement joins TRBV7-8 to TRBJ1-1, with a possible D match to TRBD1 (6 bases). CDR1 is SGHVS, CDR2 FQNEAQ, per germline. V gave up 5 bases and J gave up 9 bases, with 13 bases separating them. This CDR3 contains 12 residues. CDR3 DNA: TGTGCCAGCAGCCACCGGGGGGCGCAAGCTTTCTTT. Translated, it gives CASSHRGAQAFF.

The gene calls are TRBV3-1 (or the pseudogene TRBV3-2) and TRBJ2-1; D is possibly TRBD2 (6 bases). The germline V gene has CDR1 LGHDT and CDR2 YNNKEL (reference sequence). V lost 1 base to trimming and J lost 5 bases, with 12 bases between them. The CDR3 totals 15 residues. The CDR3 loop reads CASSQGVTRHNEQFF. The CDR3 bases are TGTGCCAGCAGCCAAGGGGTGACTAGACACAATGAGCAGTTCTTC.

This clone turned up a few times. V and J are TRBV2 and TRBJ1-5, with no clear D. The germline V and J ends were trimmed by 7 bases and 2 bases, with 9 bases remaining between them. The CDR3 totals 13 residues. In germline, CDR1 is SNHLY, CDR2 FYNNEI. CDR3 residues: CASKRAGNQPQHF. The CDR3 nucleotides are TGTGCCAGCAAGAGGGCTGGCAATCAGCCCCAGCATTTT.

The CDR3 DNA reads as TGTGCCAGCGGAGCGGCGATTAGCACAGATACGCAGTATTTT. Translated: CASGAAISTDTQYF. V is TRBV6-5 and J is TRBJ2-3; possibly TRBD2 for D (5 bases). V lost 8 bases, J lost 0 bases, and 12 bases lay in between. The CDR3 has 14 amino acids. Germline-derived CDR1 and CDR2 are MNHEY and SVGAGI.

The table lists this clone with a count of one. In nucleotides, the CDR3 is TGTGCCAGCAGGCAGGGACATAATCAGCCCCAGCATTTT. Amino acid sequence: CASRQGHNQPQHF. The genes are TRBV6-5 and TRBJ1-5; tentative D call: TRBD1 (6 bases). Trimming took off 6 bases at V and 4 bases at J, with 10 bases between the two ends. Germline CDR1 is MNHEY and CDR2 is SVGAGI. There are 13 residues in the CDR3.

The genes are TRBV12-3 or TRBV12-4 and TRBJ1-5, with 9 bases aligning to TRBD1. V gave up 4 bases and J gave up 6 bases; unmatched junction bases: 1. This CDR3 comprises 13 residues. CDR3 nucleotides: TGTGCCAGCAGTTCACAGGGGGCTCAGCCCCAGCATTTT. Amino acids: CASSSQGAQPQHF.

V is TRBV29-1 and J is TRBJ2-7, with 7 bases that match TRBD2. Germline-derived CDR1 and CDR2 are SQVTM and ANQGSEA. The trim removed 4 bases at V and 4 bases at J, leaving 4 bases unmatched. CDR3 length: 12 residues. The CDR3 sequence is CSVGASGYEQYF. The CDR3 DNA sequence: TGCAGCGTTGGGGCTAGCGGATACGAGCAGTACTTC.